This passage covers 15 T cell receptor beta chains from one sample sequenced in a study of PD-1 blockade in classical Hodgkin lymphoma. Each patient experienced a relapse that followed autologous stem cell transplantation, and brentuximab vedotin exposure varied. Some clones are missing from TCRdb's copy, which holds only in-frame ones; the method was immunoSEQ multiplex PCR. This table holds around 66,000 clones, 75% to 90% found once. This sample comprised peripheral blood mononuclear cells (PBMCs), obtained at baseline. All receptors come from a human donor with classical Hodgkin lymphoma.

A note on this clone: No conserved phenylalanine or tryptophan ends this CDR3, so it is likely a read error. Because the CDR3's place on the DNA is in doubt, the DNA is left out and the CDR3 is given as listed by TCRdb. The chain joins TRBV7-9 to TRBJ2-7; no DNA check was done on the table's D call, TRBD1. With termini counted, the CDR3 has 10 amino acids. Germline lookup yields CDR1 SEHNR and CDR2 FQNEAQ (reference sequence). This CDR3 reads CASSLHFRAI.

V usage is TRBV2 and J usage is TRBJ2-4; 7 nucleotides match TRBD1. This CDR3 is built from 14 residues. Germline V gives CDR1 SNHLY, CDR2 FYNNEI. V shed 3 bases, J shed 10 bases, and the junction held 9 bases outside the gene matches. The CDR3 region is CASSDGTAFLIQYF. CDR3 nucleotide sequence: TGTGCCAGCAGTGACGGGACAGCTTTTCTGATTCAGTACTTC.

This chain connects TRBV25-1 to TRBJ2-1, with D unclear. There are 15 residues in the CDR3. Germline-derived CDR1 and CDR2 are MGHDK and SYGVNS. V lost 1 base and J 10 bases, leaving 17 bases between the germline ends. CDR3: CASSESPVDGLEQFF. Here the CDR3 DNA reads TGTGCCAGCAGTGAATCTCCGGTCGACGGCTTAGAGCAGTTCTTC.

The chain couples TRBV11-2 to TRBJ1-1; 8 nucleotides line up with TRBD1. Germline V lookup: CDR1 SGHAT, CDR2 FQNNGV. The CDR3 has 12 amino acids. V dropped 5 bases and J dropped 10; count of bases not matched to a gene: 6. The CDR3 is CASSQDRVGAFF. CDR3 bases: TGTGCCAGCAGCCAGGACAGGGTGGGAGCTTTCTTT.

V and J are TRBV5-4 and TRBJ2-2, with TRBD1 identical over 7 bases. The germline V gene encodes CDR1 SGHNT and CDR2 YYREEE (reference sequence). V gave up 3 bases and J gave up 4 bases; unmatched junction bases: 9. This CDR3 has 16 residues. DNA of the CDR3: TGTGCCAGCAGCTCCTCACAGGGGCGACGCACCGGGGAGCTGTTTTTT. Protein sequence: CASSSSQGRRTGELFF.

The chain carries TRBV5-1 and TRBJ1-1; D perhaps matches TRBD1 (6 bases). Trimming took off 4 bases at V and 1 base at J, with 17 bases between the two ends. The CDR3 spans 16 residues. Germline CDR1 is SGHRS and CDR2 is YFSETQ. The CDR3 DNA sequence: TGCGCCAGCAGCCCGGGGGGGCTTGGATGGAACACTGAAGCTTTCTTT. Translating it yields CASSPGGLGWNTEAFF.

The V call is TRBV13, the J call TRBJ1-1; D is undetermined. Germline V lookup: CDR1 PRHDT, CDR2 FYEKMQ (reference sequence). V dropped 3 bases and J dropped 4 bases, with 6 bases sitting between them. The CDR3 spans 12 residues. The DNA of the CDR3 is TGTGCCAGCAGCTTTTTGGGCACTGAAGCTTTCTTT. Amino acid sequence: CASSFLGTEAFF. The full variable domain, completed using reference TRBV13 and TRBJ1-1, is AAGVIQSPRHLIKEKRETATLKCYPIPRHDTVYWYQQGPGQDPQFLISFYEKMQSDKGSIPDRFSAQQFSDYHSELNMSSLELGDSALYFCASSFLGTEAFFGQGTRLTVV.

A note on this clone: At one end, the junction sequence differs from germline, possibly due to a read error. The chain carries TRBV19 and TRBJ1-5, with D maybe TRBD1 (6 bases). Germline CDR1 is LNHDA and CDR2 is SQIVND (reference sequence). The CDR3 runs 15 residues. This CDR3 reads CASKGGSSRGQAQHF. For the CDR3, the DNA is TGTGCCAGTAAAGGGGGTTCCTCTAGAGGTCAGGCCCAGCATTTT.

V and J are TRBV27 and TRBJ1-5; the D is unclear. Germline V CDR1 and CDR2: MNHEY, SMNVEV (reference sequence). The CDR3 loop spans 14 amino acids. Trimming took off 7 bases at V and 3 bases at J, with 13 bases between the two ends. The CDR3 reads CASNFSGVNQPQHF. The CDR3 DNA is TGTGCCAGCAATTTCTCCGGGGTCAATCAGCCCCAGCATTTT.

The rearrangement joins TRBV5-6 to TRBJ1-2; no reliable D call. Germline lookup yields CDR1 SGHDT and CDR2 YYEEEE. The CDR3 runs to 15 residues. The V end was cut by 4 bases, the J end by 6 bases, with 19 bases between. CDR3 DNA: TGTGCCAGCAGCCCTTACGTCGCCGTCGTCGATGGCTACACCTTC. It codes for CASSPYVAVVDGYTF.

The gene calls are TRBV5-1 and TRBJ1-3; D gene uncertain. The CDR3 has 14 residues. The germline CDR1 and CDR2 sequences are SGHRS and YFSETQ. V lost 4 bases to trimming and J lost 4 bases, with 12 bases between them. CDR3 DNA: TGCGCCAGCAGCAGAACAGTTTACGGAAACACCATATATTTT. This translates into CASSRTVYGNTIYF.

This rearrangement joins TRBV29-1 to TRBJ1-1; D gene uncertain. This CDR3 is built from 11 residues. Trimming pared 7 bases from V and 4 bases from J, leaving 10 bases between. Germline CDR1 reads SQVTM; CDR2 reads ANQGSEA. The CDR3 spells CSGLKVTEAFF. In nucleotides, the CDR3 is TGCAGCGGCTTGAAGGTCACTGAAGCTTTCTTT.

CDR3 sequence (DNA): TGTGCCAGCAGTGTTCAGGTTTCTGGAAACACCATATATTTT. It encodes CASSVQVSGNTIYF. V and J are TRBV2 and TRBJ1-3; D call uncertain. Germline-derived CDR1 and CDR2 are SNHLY and FYNNEI. The germline V and J ends were trimmed by 4 bases and 1 base, with 8 bases remaining between them. The CDR3 has 14 amino acids. The whole variable domain, remainder taken from reference TRBV2 and TRBJ1-3, is EPEVTQTPSHQVTQMGQEVILRCVPISNHLYFYWYRQILGQKVEFLVSFYNNEISEKSEIFDDQFSVERPDGSNFTLKIRSTKLEDSAMYFCASSVQVSGNTIYFGEGSWLTVV.

The CDR3 protein is CASSEVYGRGYGYTF. CDR3 DNA: TGTGCCAGCAGTGAAGTGTATGGCAGGGGATATGGCTACACCTTC. This chain links TRBV6-1 with TRBJ1-2, with a weak D call TRBD1 (6 bases). V was cut by 1 base and J by 5 bases, with 14 bases left in between. Germline V lookup: CDR1 MNHNS, CDR2 SASEGT. The CDR3 has 15 amino acids.

The genes are TRBV5-1 and TRBJ2-3, with 7 positions matching TRBD2. V shed 3 bases, J shed 3 bases, and the junction held 4 bases outside the gene matches. Germline V gene lookup returns CDR1 SGHRS and CDR2 YFSETQ. This CDR3 has 14 amino acids. This chain's CDR3 is CASSWGGYTDTQYF. The CDR3 nucleotides read TGCGCCAGCAGCTGGGGGGGATATACAGATACGCAGTATTTT.